These 22 T cell receptor beta chains were all obtained from the same sample, sequenced in a study of regulatory T cells in long-lasting Graves disease. With iRepertoire HTBI primers and Arm-PCR of CDR3 regions, TCR beta libraries were built. TCRdb re-called the multiplex PCR reads with MiXCR, one entry per CDR3 protein. Of hundreds of thousands of distinct CDR3 sequences in the sample, around 30% were seen once. Documented time point: persistent/refractory GD, antithyroid drugs over 5 years with positive TRAb. RNA isolated from PBMCs was used to make the TCR library. The source material was peripheral blood mononuclear cells (PBMCs), sampled when the disease was refractory, from a patient treated with antithyroid drugs. Source of these receptors: a female donor with Graves disease.

The chain combines TRBV6-9 with TRBJ1-1; D ambiguous. With 3 bases removed from V and 6 bases from J, the gap between germline ends came to 11 bases. The germline V gene has CDR1 MNHGY and CDR2 SVAAGI. The CDR3 runs 13 residues. DNA of the CDR3: TGTGCCAGCAGTTACTCTACCACCCCTGAAGCTTTCTTT. Translated, it gives CASSYSTTPEAFF.

V gene TRBV11-1 combines with J gene TRBJ2-6; D may be TRBD2 (6 bases). Trimming cost V 1 base and J 0 bases, with 16 bases left between them. The CDR3 consists of 19 residues. CDR1 and CDR2 from the germline V gene are SGHAT and FQDESV (reference sequence). CDR3 nucleotide sequence: TGTGCCAGCAGCTTAGGGTTCGGCGGGGAGACCTCTGGGGCCAACGTCCTGACTTTC. Protein sequence: CASSLGFGGETSGANVLTF.

This clonotype came up many times. As DNA, the CDR3 is TGTGCCAGCAGTTTATTCGGAACCGCGGGGAACACCATATATTTT. It translates to CASSLFGTAGNTIYF. The chain joins TRBV12-3 or TRBV12-4 to TRBJ1-3, with unresolved D. The CDR3 is made up of 15 amino acids. Between the trimmed V and J ends, which lost 2 bases and 7 bases, there was a span of 15 bases.

This clonotype was found many times. The chain uses TRBV6-1 and TRBJ2-7; 8 bases line up with TRBD1. With 5 bases clipped from V and 2 bases from J, the junction kept 8 bases outside the gene matches. This CDR3 is 15 amino acids long. Germline assignment: CDR1 MNHNS and CDR2 SASEGT. CDR3 residues: CASSLTDRGTYEQYF. In DNA, the CDR3 is TGTGCCAGCAGTCTTACCGACAGGGGAACCTACGAGCAGTACTTC.

This clonotype was recorded at least ten times. V usage is TRBV7-8 and J usage is TRBJ1-5; weak D call: TRBD1 (6 bases). There are 18 residues in the CDR3. Germline loops: CDR1 SGHVS, CDR2 FQNEAQ. Trimming shortened V by 3 bases and J by 0 bases, and 18 bases separated the two germline ends. The CDR3 DNA follows: TGTGCCAGCAGCTTGGGTGGAGGGGGGTCCCGTAGCAATCAGCCCCAGCATTTT. It codes for CASSLGGGGSRSNQPQHF.

This clonotype was seen only a few times. The chain recombines TRBV6-1 with TRBJ1-2; D remains ambiguous. Germline CDR1 and CDR2: MNHNS and SASEGT. Deletions cut 4 bases from V and 5 bases from J, with 20 bases between. CDR3 length: 16 amino acids. CDR3 in amino acids: CASSAAGFGPLYGYTF. The CDR3 coding sequence is TGTGCCAGCAGTGCAGCCGGCTTTGGGCCTTTATATGGCTACACCTTC.

The V gene is TRBV19, the J gene TRBJ1-5, with 7 bases fitting TRBD1. CDR3 length: 14 amino acids. Germline V gene data show CDR1 as LNHDA and CDR2 as SQIVND (reference sequence). J lost 7 bases, V lost 6 bases, and 9 bases had no gene match. CDR3 sequence (DNA): TGTGCCAGTAGGACGACAGGGAGCGGGCAGCCCCAGCATTTT. Protein sequence: CASRTTGSGQPQHF.

The chain recombines TRBV6-1 with TRBJ1-2; D not resolved. The CDR3 is 12 amino acids. Germline lookup yields CDR1 MNHNS and CDR2 SASEGT. Between the trimmed V and J ends, which lost 6 bases and 0 bases, there was a span of 5 bases. For the CDR3, the DNA is TGTGCCAGCAGGGAGTCTAACTATGGCTACACCTTC. Residues: CASRESNYGYTF.

There are many counts of this clonotype. DNA for the CDR3: TGTGCCAGCACCGCGATGGGACAGTTCACCGGGGAGCTGTTTTTT. It is translated as CASTAMGQFTGELFF. The V and J genes are TRBV11-2 and TRBJ2-2; the match to TRBD1 covers 7 bases. V was clipped by 7 bases and J by 4 bases; unmatched bases: 9. Germline V gene lookup returns CDR1 SGHAT and CDR2 FQNNGV. The CDR3 spans 15 residues.

This clonotype was observed a handful of times. The chain is built from TRBV7-8 and TRBJ1-5; TRBD1 agrees at 9 bases. The ends lost 0 bases at V and 7 bases at J; junction bases unmatched: 4. In germline, CDR1 is SGHVS, CDR2 FQNEAQ. The CDR3 totals 15 residues. The CDR3 coding sequence is TGTGCCAGCAGCTTAGCGGGACAGGGAGTCCAGCCCCAGCATTTT. Encoded protein: CASSLAGQGVQPQHF.

The J gene is TRBJ1-5, the V gene TRBV6-1, with a possible D match to TRBD1 (6 bases). The CDR3 runs to 15 residues. V was cut by 0 bases and J by 3 bases, with 9 bases left in between. The germline gives CDR1 MNHNS, CDR2 SASEGT. The CDR3 reads CASSEAGGLNQPQHF. The DNA for the CDR3 is TGTGCCAGCAGTGAAGCTGGGGGCCTCAATCAGCCCCAGCATTTT.

This clonotype was observed a few times. The chain uses TRBV7-3 and TRBJ2-5; 9 bases align to TRBD2. Germline V gene sequence: CDR1 SGHTA, CDR2 FQGTGA. Trimming removed 8 bases from V and 5 bases from J; junction bases left unmatched: 6. This CDR3 has 13 amino acids. The CDR3 region has the DNA TGTGCCAGCTCGGGCGGGAGGGGTGAGACCCAGTACTTC. This encodes CASSGGRGETQYF.

The chain employs TRBV6-2 or TRBV6-3 and TRBJ2-3, with TRBD1 as a possible D gene (6 bases). Germline V lookup: CDR1 MNHEY, CDR2 SVGEGT. The CDR3 consists of 16 residues. V was shortened by 8 bases and J by 0 bases, with 18 bases between the two germline ends. The CDR3 coding sequence is TGTGCCAGCCGGGACACGCTTCTCTCTAGCACAGATACGCAGTATTTT. Its translation is CASRDTLLSSTDTQYF.

The table lists this clonotype with many counts. V is TRBV27 and J is TRBJ2-7; D perhaps matches TRBD1 (6 bases). The ends were cut back, 5 bases at V and 7 bases at J, with 15 bases in the middle. CDR3 size: 13 residues. Germline V gene data show CDR1 as MNHEY and CDR2 as SMNVEV (reference sequence). DNA for the CDR3: TGTGCCAGCAGTGGGGGCCCTTCGCGGGAGCAGTACTTC. Its translation: CASSGGPSREQYF.

This clonotype was detected a few times. The chain combines TRBV27 with TRBJ1-2; no clear D gene. CDR1 is MNHEY and CDR2 is SMNVEV in the germline V gene (reference sequence). CDR3 length: 13 residues. V gave up 5 bases and J gave up 4 bases, with 11 bases separating them. Written as DNA, the CDR3 is TGTGCCAGCAGTGGTACCGGCTCCTATGGCTACACCTTC. Translating it yields CASSGTGSYGYTF.

Comments on this clonotype: This may come from a read error, since a much larger clone is one base off. CDR3: CASNSPGQKQYF. CDR3 coding DNA: TGTGCCAGCAATTCCCCAGGGCAGAAGCAGTACTTC. The genes are TRBV12-3 or TRBV12-4 and TRBJ2-7; TRBD1 is a possible D gene (5 bases). With 7 bases removed from V and 8 bases from J, the gap between germline ends came to 15 bases. The CDR3 has 12 residues.

This clonotype was seen a few times. This chain connects TRBV7-3 to TRBJ1-1; weak D call: TRBD1 (5 bases). CDR3 length: 14 residues. CDR1 is SGHTA, CDR2 FQGTGA, per germline. Trimming stripped 2 bases from V and 3 bases from J, with 10 bases between. CDR3 sequence reads: CASSLGEGYTEAFF. CDR3 sequence (DNA): TGTGCCAGCAGCTTAGGCGAGGGGTACACTGAAGCTTTCTTT.

This clonotype was found a few times. The chain has TRBV6-5 and TRBJ2-2; the D gene could be TRBD1 or TRBD2 (5 bases each). V gave up 2 bases and J gave up 4 bases, with 11 bases separating them. The CDR3 contains 15 residues. Germline-derived CDR1 and CDR2 are MNHEY and SVGAGI. The CDR3 DNA is TGTGCCAGCAGTTACGGGGCGAGGGGCACCGGGGAGCTGTTTTTT. Its protein is CASSYGARGTGELFF.

This clonotype was seen repeatedly, ten times or more. The rearrangement links TRBV2 to TRBJ1-6; tentatively, D is TRBD1 (6 bases). Trimming pared 4 bases from V and 4 bases from J, leaving 8 bases between. The CDR3 sequence is 14 residues long. Germline assignment: CDR1 SNHLY and CDR2 FYNNEI. The CDR3 reads CASSVDSYNSPLHF. CDR3 sequence (DNA): TGTGCCAGCAGTGTGGACAGTTATAATTCACCCCTCCACTTT.

This clonotype has a handful of counts. The rearrangement links TRBV15 to TRBJ2-7, with 10 nucleotides matching TRBD1. The CDR3 contains 15 residues. Germline V gives CDR1 LNHNV, CDR2 YYDKDF (reference sequence). V lost 4 bases to trimming and J lost 3 bases; unmatched junction nucleotides: 6. This CDR3 is CATSKAGTGDYEQYF. CDR3 nucleotide sequence: TGTGCCACCAGCAAGGCCGGGACAGGGGACTACGAGCAGTACTTC.

This clonotype was observed a few times. The rearrangement uses TRBV20-1 and TRBJ2-3; perhaps TRBD2 as D (5 bases). The germline gives CDR1 DFQATT, CDR2 SNEGSKA (reference sequence). This CDR3 contains 14 residues. Between the trimmed V and J ends, which lost 1 base and 6 bases, there was a span of 14 bases. The CDR3 is CSARGGSMWDTQYF. The CDR3 DNA follows: TGCAGTGCTAGAGGTGGGAGTATGTGGGATACGCAGTATTTT.

The genes are TRBV30 and TRBJ1-2, with D tentatively TRBD1 (5 bases). V lost 0 bases, J lost 7 bases, and 12 bases lay in between. Germline values: CDR1 GTSNPN, CDR2 SVGIG (reference sequence). The CDR3 sequence is 13 residues long. The CDR3 spells CAWSVRQGVGYTF. CDR3 nucleotides: TGTGCCTGGAGTGTAAGGCAGGGAGTTGGCTACACCTTC.